Listed below are T cell receptor beta chains from one sample, sequenced in a study of T cell responses to AZD1222 COVID-19 vaccine. The data were produced by immunoSEQ multiplex PCR, yet TCRdb's version contains in-frame clones alone and is incomplete. The repertoire holds around 52,000 clones, approximately 83% seen once, with approximately 16% in the top ten. This specimen consisted of peripheral blood, obtained on day 0 of AZD1222 vaccination. The receptors derive from an adult in good health. Each CDR3 is given with its conserved first and last residue. A D gene is named only where the DNA matches it firmly. Size values are once, few and many counts, or a class for expanded clones, and some rows have none.

j_call: TRBJ1-4
v_call: TRBV9
clone_size: .
d_call: .
cdr3_nt: TGTGCCAGCAGCGGACAACAGGGTTTTGGTGAAAAACTGTTTTTT
cdr3_aa: CASSGQQGFGEKLFF

j_call: TRBJ2-1
v_call: TRBV18
clone_size: .
d_call: TRBD2
cdr3_nt: TGTGCCAGCTCACCGGGTAGCGGGAGGGCCCTAAACAATGAGCAGTTCTTC
cdr3_aa: CASSPGSGRALNNEQFF

j_call: TRBJ1-1
v_call: TRBV28
clone_size: .
d_call: .
cdr3_nt: TGTGCCAGCAGTAGACATTCTGAAGCTTTCTTT
cdr3_aa: CASSRHSEAFF

j_call: TRBJ2-5
v_call: TRBV5-1
clone_size: .
d_call: .
cdr3_nt: TGCGCCAGCAGCTTACAGGAGACCCAGTACTTC
cdr3_aa: CASSLQETQYF

j_call: TRBJ2-1
v_call: TRBV5-1
clone_size: .
d_call: TRBD2
cdr3_nt: TGCGCCAGCAGCTTGGAAGCGGGAGGGTTGAGTGAGCAGTTCTTC
cdr3_aa: CASSLEAGGLSEQFF

j_call: TRBJ2-7
v_call: TRBV7-6
clone_size: .
d_call: .
cdr3_nt: TGTGCCAGCAGCTTAGATTCCTCCCGCGGATTTCCCGAGCAGTACTTC
cdr3_aa: CASSLDSSRGFPEQYF

j_call: TRBJ1-4
v_call: TRBV2
clone_size: .
d_call: .
cdr3_nt: TGTGCCAGCAGTGAGATCGCGGGGTTTGAAAAACTGTTTTTT
cdr3_aa: CASSEIAGFEKLFF

j_call: TRBJ1-1
v_call: TRBV11-3
clone_size: .
d_call: .
cdr3_nt: TGTGCCAGCAGCTTAGGAGGGTCAGATGAAGCTTTCTTT
cdr3_aa: CASSLGGSDEAFF

j_call: TRBJ2-7
v_call: TRBV4-3
clone_size: .
d_call: .
cdr3_nt: TGCGCCAGCAGCCAAGAATGGGTGAGCAGGGACGAGCAGTACTTC
cdr3_aa: CASSQEWVSRDEQYF

j_call: TRBJ2-5
v_call: TRBV9
clone_size: .
d_call: TRBD2
cdr3_nt: TGTGCCAGCAGCGTTAGTGCGGGAGGGAAAGAGACCCAGTACTTC
cdr3_aa: CASSVSAGGKETQYF

j_call: TRBJ1-5
v_call: TRBV28
clone_size: .
d_call: .
cdr3_nt: TGTGCCAGCAGTTTATCCCTCTACCCCGGCGCGGAGCCCCAGCATTTT
cdr3_aa: CASSLSLYPGAEPQHF

j_call: TRBJ1-4
v_call: TRBV28
clone_size: .
d_call: .
cdr3_nt: TGTGCCAGCAGTTTCCAGGTCAAGGGGAGGGTATTTGATAATGAAAAACTGTTTTTT
cdr3_aa: CASSFQVKGRVFDNEKLFF

j_call: TRBJ2-7
v_call: TRBV28
clone_size: .
d_call: .
cdr3_nt: TGTGCCAGCAGTTTAGCCGGGGGCGACATCTACGAGCAGTACTTC
cdr3_aa: CASSLAGGDIYEQYF

j_call: TRBJ1-1
v_call: TRBV30
clone_size: .
d_call: .
cdr3_nt: TGTGCCTGGTCCGGACCTCAGAGGGGTGAAGCTTTCTTT
cdr3_aa: CAWSGPQRGEAFF

j_call: TRBJ2-2
v_call: TRBV19
clone_size: .
d_call: .
cdr3_nt: TGTGCCAGTAGTATTCAGATCGCGAACACCGGGGAGCTGTTTTTT
cdr3_aa: CASSIQIANTGELFF

j_call: TRBJ2-1
v_call: TRBV9
clone_size: .
d_call: TRBD2
cdr3_nt: TGTGCCAGCAGCGTTAGCGGGAGCCATGACAATGAGCAGTTCTTC
cdr3_aa: CASSVSGSHDNEQFF

j_call: TRBJ2-1
v_call: TRBV4-1
clone_size: .
d_call: .
cdr3_nt: TGCGCCAGCAGCCAAGCCGCCCTAGCAAGCGATGAGCAGTTCTTC
cdr3_aa: CASSQAALASDEQFF

j_call: TRBJ2-7
v_call: TRBV6-1
clone_size: once
d_call: .
cdr3_nt: TGTGCCAGCAGTGAAGCGGCAGGGGCGCCCTACGAGCAGTACTTC
cdr3_aa: CASSEAAGAPYEQYF

j_call: TRBJ1-5
v_call: TRBV13
clone_size: .
d_call: .
cdr3_nt: TGTGCCAGCAGCTCAACAAGCGGAGGGTACAGTTACAATCAGCCCCAGCATTTT
cdr3_aa: CASSSTSGGYSYNQPQHF

j_call: TRBJ1-1
v_call: TRBV28
clone_size: .
d_call: .
cdr3_nt: TGTGCCAGCAGTTCTATCCTTATAACTAACGAGAACACTGAAGCTTTCTTT
cdr3_aa: CASSSILITNENTEAFF

j_call: TRBJ2-5
v_call: TRBV27
clone_size: .
d_call: TRBD1
cdr3_nt: TGTGCCAGCAGTTTATTTGGCTACATGCGACAGGGCAGGGAGCAGACCCAGTACTTC
cdr3_aa: CASSLFGYMRQGREQTQYF

j_call: TRBJ1-4
v_call: TRBV2
clone_size: few
d_call: TRBD1
cdr3_nt: TGTGCCAGCACCCAGGGACAGGACTATGAAAAACTGTTTTTT
cdr3_aa: CASTQGQDYEKLFF

j_call: TRBJ2-5
v_call: TRBV28
clone_size: .
d_call: .
cdr3_nt: TGTGCCAGCAGTTTTTATGGACAGCAAGAGACCCAGTACTTC
cdr3_aa: CASSFYGQQETQYF

j_call: TRBJ1-5
v_call: TRBV10-3
clone_size: few
d_call: .
cdr3_nt: TGTGCCATCAGTGAGGGGAACAGTCAGCCCCAGCATTTT
cdr3_aa: CAISEGNSQPQHF

j_call: TRBJ2-7
v_call: TRBV19
clone_size: .
d_call: .
cdr3_nt: TGTGCCAGTAGCATAGATCCGCTCCAAACCTACGAGCAGTACTTC
cdr3_aa: CASSIDPLQTYEQYF

j_call: TRBJ2-7
v_call: TRBV9
clone_size: once
d_call: .
cdr3_nt: TGTGCCAGCAGCGTATCTGCGGGAATCTCCTACGAGCAGTACTTC
cdr3_aa: CASSVSAGISYEQYF

j_call: TRBJ2-2
v_call: TRBV18
clone_size: .
d_call: .
cdr3_nt: TGTGCCAGCTCACTATACGCCCAGTTGGGACAGAACACCGGGGAGCTGTTTTTT
cdr3_aa: CASSLYAQLGQNTGELFF

j_call: TRBJ2-7
v_call: TRBV30
clone_size: .
d_call: TRBD2
cdr3_nt: TGTGCCTGGAGTAGGGCGGGAGGGCCCTACGAGCAGTACTTC
cdr3_aa: CAWSRAGGPYEQYF

j_call: TRBJ1-1
v_call: TRBV18
clone_size: .
d_call: TRBD1
cdr3_nt: TGTGCCAGCTCACCGGGTTCAGGGGGGACTGAAGCTTTCTTT
cdr3_aa: CASSPGSGGTEAFF

j_call: TRBJ1-1
v_call: TRBV18
clone_size: once
d_call: .
cdr3_nt: TGTGCCAGCTCACCACCGCCAGCCCGGTCTCCTGAAGCTTTCTTT
cdr3_aa: CASSPPPARSPEAFF

j_call: TRBJ2-7
v_call: TRBV28
clone_size: .
d_call: TRBD2
cdr3_nt: TGTGCCAGCAGTTCCCCGGGACTAGCGGAGGCTTACGAGCAGTACTTC
cdr3_aa: CASSSPGLAEAYEQYF

j_call: TRBJ1-3
v_call: TRBV28
clone_size: .
d_call: .
cdr3_nt: TGTGCCAGCAGTTTTAACGGGCTCTCTGGAAACACCATATATTTT
cdr3_aa: CASSFNGLSGNTIYF

j_call: TRBJ1-3
v_call: TRBV7-3
clone_size: .
d_call: .
cdr3_nt: TGTGCCAGCAGCATAAAAGGGGGCTCTGGAAACACCATATATTTT
cdr3_aa: CASSIKGGSGNTIYF

j_call: TRBJ2-1
v_call: TRBV28
clone_size: .
d_call: TRBD2
cdr3_nt: TGTGCCAGCACCGAACCGGGACTAGCGGGGGCTGGGCAGTTCTTC
cdr3_aa: CASTEPGLAGAGQFF

j_call: TRBJ1-1
v_call: TRBV5-1
clone_size: .
d_call: .
cdr3_nt: TGCGCCAGCAGCTTGGGGGGTGGCACTGAAGCTTTCTTT
cdr3_aa: CASSLGGGTEAFF

j_call: TRBJ2-3
v_call: TRBV27
clone_size: .
d_call: .
cdr3_nt: TGTGCCAGCAGTTCCTTTAGGGGAGATACGCAGTATTTT
cdr3_aa: CASSSFRGDTQYF

j_call: TRBJ2-1
v_call: TRBV19
clone_size: .
d_call: TRBD2
cdr3_nt: TGTGCCAGTAGTAGGGGAGGGCCCAAGGGCCACAATGAGCAGTTCTTC
cdr3_aa: CASSRGGPKGHNEQFF

j_call: TRBJ1-1
v_call: TRBV28
clone_size: .
d_call: .
cdr3_nt: TGTGCCAGCAGTTTATGGGGTGAAGCTTTCTTT
cdr3_aa: CASSLWGEAFF

j_call: TRBJ2-6
v_call: TRBV30
clone_size: .
d_call: TRBD1
cdr3_nt: TGTGCCTGGAGGGGAACAGGGGCGCGATACTCTGGGGCCAACGTCCTGACTTTC
cdr3_aa: CAWRGTGARYSGANVLTF

j_call: TRBJ1-2
v_call: TRBV14
clone_size: .
d_call: .
cdr3_nt: TGTGCCAGCAGCCAAGTCCCTTCGGGGGGCTACACCTTC
cdr3_aa: CASSQVPSGGYTF

j_call: TRBJ1-1
v_call: TRBV11-2
clone_size: .
d_call: .
cdr3_nt: TGTGCCAGCAGAGGGGAAAACACTGAAGCTTTCTTT
cdr3_aa: CASRGENTEAFF

j_call: TRBJ2-1
v_call: TRBV1
clone_size: .
d_call: .
cdr3_nt: TGCACCAGCAGCCAAGAGTCTACTAGCGGGAGTTGGAATGAGCAGTTCTTC
cdr3_aa: CTSSQESTSGSWNEQFF

j_call: TRBJ2-2
v_call: TRBV4-3
clone_size: .
d_call: .
cdr3_nt: TGCGCCAGCAGCCAAGAGGGGGGGCAGGTGACCGGGGAGCTGTTTTTT
cdr3_aa: CASSQEGGQVTGELFF

j_call: TRBJ2-7
v_call: TRBV7-2
clone_size: .
d_call: TRBD2
cdr3_nt: TGTGCCAGCAGCTTACTTCTGCTAGCGGGAGACGAGCAGTACTTC
cdr3_aa: CASSLLLLAGDEQYF

j_call: TRBJ2-3
v_call: TRBV18
clone_size: .
d_call: .
cdr3_nt: TGTGCCAGCTCACCAGTGGGACTGAGTGTGGATACGCAGTATTTT
cdr3_aa: CASSPVGLSVDTQYF

j_call: TRBJ1-2
v_call: TRBV28
clone_size: .
d_call: .
cdr3_nt: TGTGCCAGCAGTTTGGGGGTGGCCGGCTACACCTTC
cdr3_aa: CASSLGVAGYTF

j_call: TRBJ2-7
v_call: TRBV6-5
clone_size: once
d_call: .
cdr3_nt: TGTGCCAGCAGTTACTCGAGAAGCTCCTACGAGCAGTACTTC
cdr3_aa: CASSYSRSSYEQYF